This T cell receptor beta chain was obtained from a study of blood T cell repertoires in COVID-19. Study-wide background: From T cells, B-cell-depleted T cells, or PBMCs came the material, which was cDNA or gDNA.

Libraries were prepared by immunoSEQ multiplex PCR; TCRdb keeps only in-frame clonotypes and omits some of them. This sample has more than 200,000 clones; roughly 88% occur once, and the top ten carry approximately 1.3%. The sequence came from a woman aged 35 to 49 who had recovered from COVID-19. What was sequenced was peripheral blood.

The CDR3 loop reads CASSQELGRGAVWYEQYF. The DNA for the CDR3 is TGCGCCAGCAGCCAAGAATTGGGTCGGGGGGCTGTCTGGTACGAGCAGTACTTC. The J gene is TRBJ2-7, the V gene TRBV4-3; D is possibly TRBD2 (7 bases). CDR1 and CDR2 (germline): LGHNA, YSLEER. Deletions cut 0 bases from V and 4 bases from J, with 22 bases between. The length of the CDR3 is 18 residues.